This T cell receptor beta chain emerged from a study of T cells after yellow fever vaccination. Study as a whole: Preparation of fractions with low cell numbers was performed using SMART-Seq v4 Ultra Low Input.

This clonotype has a count of ten or more. In TCRdb, the 5' RACE reads were re-called with MiXCR into one record per CDR3 protein. The profile shows some 240,000 distinct CDR3 sequences, about 3% of them singletons. The V gene's germline CDR1 is DFQATT and CDR2 SNEGSKA (reference sequence). V gave up 3 bases and J gave up 2 bases; unmatched junction bases: 3. The CDR3 has 13 residues. The source is a man between 18 and 35 years old who received the YFV17D yellow fever vaccine. The chain employs TRBV20-1 and TRBJ2-7, with 8 bases matching TRBD2. Source: CD4+ T cells sorted from PBMCs, taken 10 days after the yellow fever booster vaccination. The CDR3 sequence is CSASPGGAYEQYF. As DNA, the CDR3 is TGCAGTGCTAGTCCCGGGGGGGCCTACGAGCAGTACTTC.